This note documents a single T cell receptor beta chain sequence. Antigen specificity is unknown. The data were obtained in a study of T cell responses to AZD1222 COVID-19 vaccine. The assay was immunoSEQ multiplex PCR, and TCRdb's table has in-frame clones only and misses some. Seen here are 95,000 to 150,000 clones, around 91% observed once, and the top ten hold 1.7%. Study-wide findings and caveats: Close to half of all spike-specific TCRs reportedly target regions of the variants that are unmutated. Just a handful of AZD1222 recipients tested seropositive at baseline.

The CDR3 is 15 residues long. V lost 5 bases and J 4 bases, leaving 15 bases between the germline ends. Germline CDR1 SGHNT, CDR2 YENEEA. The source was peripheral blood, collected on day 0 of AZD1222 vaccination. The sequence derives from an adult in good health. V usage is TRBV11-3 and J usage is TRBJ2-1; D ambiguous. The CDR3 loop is CASSPRVPYYNEQFF. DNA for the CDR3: TGTGCCAGCAGCCCACGGGTCCCATATTACAATGAGCAGTTCTTC.